This T cell receptor (beta chain) came from a study of OX40 agonist ivuxolimab in advanced cancers. With regard to the full study: Ivuxolimab was an agonistic, fully human IgG2 monoclonal antibody directed against OX40 (CD134), a costimulatory receptor. Partial responses occurred in three dose-escalation patients: two with cutaneous melanoma and one with hepatocellular carcinoma. In the dose-escalation cohort, 82.7% of patients were male, and the mean age was approximately 55 years, with a range of roughly 20 to 80. Patients were allowed to have had prior anti-PD-1, anti-PD-L1 or anti-CTLA-4 therapy, and approximately 40% of the dose-escalation patients had been treated with checkpoint inhibitors. Intravenous ivuxolimab was administered to patients every 2 weeks at six dose levels: 0.01, 0.1, 0.3, 1.5, 3 and 10 mg/kg. Of the 50 or so patients in dose escalation, about 20 had hepatocellular carcinoma, some 15 had melanoma, 9 had renal cell carcinoma and 9 had head and neck cancer. Peripheral TCRbeta sequencing aimed to test whether ivuxolimab altered TCR sequence diversity and caused clonal T-cell expansion. The paper reports the monotherapy dose-escalation portion (N of about 47 patients) of the phase I ivuxolimab trial.

Details on this clone: Its antigen is still unknown. Base quality data are lacking; no much larger clone is found one base away.

Patients with a history of autoimmune disease or receiving systemic immunosuppression were excluded from the trial. In every dose cohort, peripheral blood was drawn for TCR sequencing at baseline, cycle 4 day 1, and cycle 7 day 1. The samples were drawn from a first-in-human, open-label, multicenter phase I dose-escalation trial of ivuxolimab. Adults with locally advanced or metastatic head and neck squamous cell, hepatocellular, melanoma or renal cell carcinoma were enrolled in the trial. Before TCR sequencing, CD4+ T cells and CD8+ T cells from peripheral blood were sorted into separate populations. What the research found in general, with its limitations: After ivuxolimab, CD8+ T cells had more expanded clones than CD4+ T cells on average. Low levels of normalized T-cell clonal expansion were also seen in some patients who did not respond. In the 0.1-3.0 mg/kg groups, partial responders were among the patients with the lowest normalized peripheral clonal expansion, particularly in CD8+ T cells. At doses from 0.1 to 3.0 mg/kg, clonal expansion was seen in both CD4+ and CD8+ blood T cells between baseline and week 6. The antigen specificity of the peripheral T cells that underwent clonal expansion was not determined.

Genomic DNA was isolated from the sorted cells so that the TCRbeta CDR3 region could be sequenced. The immunoSEQ Assay was used for sequencing of TCRbeta CDR3 regions. TCRdb took over this immuneACCESS table, retaining in-frame rearrangements with V and J assigned. Such tables are incomplete; in checked studies, under half of the missing clones stem from an unresolved V gene, and the remainder is unexplained. Counted in this sample were 65,000 or so clones; approximately 88% of them appeared once. The ten biggest clones cover roughly 0.77% of the sample. The CDR3 covers 14 residues, taking in both the cysteine and the phenylalanine. Only the CDR3 part of the read is kept: 42 bases, read in frame from the first base. V is cut by 4 bases and J by 5 bases, and the space between the germline ends is 15 bases. The germline V gene specifies SGHDT as CDR1 and YYEEEE as CDR2.

The rearranged chain carries TRBV5-6 and TRBJ2-5; the D gene cannot be named for sure. Sequences were derived from CD4+ or CD8+ T cells sorted from blood, sampled in a trial of the OX40 agonist ivuxolimab. The sequence was collected from an adult with an advanced solid tumor such as melanoma, head and neck, liver or kidney cancer. The nucleotides read TGTGCCAGCAGCCAAGGACCAGGTTCCGAGACCCAGTACTTC. Translation gives CASSQGPGSETQYF.